This paragraph reports one T cell receptor beta chain. This specimen comes from a study of blood T cell repertoires in COVID-19. CDR3 size: 14 residues. Trimming removed 3 bases at V and 10 bases at J, with 13 bases between. CDR1 and CDR2 from the germline V gene are KGHSH and LQKENI. Authors' methods: For nucleated cells, counts were estimated from reference gene primer amplification. TCRdb's copy holds only in-frame clones and misses some; the assay was immunoSEQ multiplex PCR. That table is the source of V, J and clone size, and D and trimming were worked out from the DNA. The sample lists fewer than 300,000 clones, 82% occurring once.

The chain employs TRBV18 and TRBJ1-6; D is unclear. The origin of this receptor is a woman aged 18-35 years with acute or convalescent COVID-19. Sequences were obtained from peripheral blood. The CDR3, as DNA: TGTGCCAGCTCACCCAGGCCAGGAAGGTCACCCCTCCACTTT. This codes for CASSPRPGRSPLHF.